This entry lists 28 T cell receptor beta chains sequenced from one sample in a study of T cell clonotyping in hematopoietic cell transplantation. Data came from immunoSEQ multiplex PCR; TCRdb stores just in-frame clones and leaves some out. The data contain more than 40,000 clones, 75% to 90% of them singletons. Time point: recipient sample about 28 days before transplant, after cytoreduction. The sequenced sample was peripheral blood mononuclear cells, obtained before stem cell transplant. The source of these receptors is a man in his sixties with acute myeloid leukemia. Some clones in this sample may be carry-over from other donors' samples.

V and J are TRBV7-2 and TRBJ2-3; possibly TRBD2 for D (6 bases). CDR3 length equals 15 residues. Germline CDR1 is SGHTA and CDR2 is FQGNSA. V was cut by 1 base and J by 0 bases, with 8 bases left in between. Here the CDR3 reads CASSLDGGSTDTQYF. The DNA for the CDR3 is TGTGCCAGCAGCTTAGACGGGGGAAGCACAGATACGCAGTATTTT.

V is TRBV5-1 and J is TRBJ2-7; D gene ambiguous. The CDR3 length is 13 residues. From germline, CDR1 is SGHRS and CDR2 YFSETQ. V shed 1 base and J shed 4 bases, with 9 bases lying between them. In nucleotides, the CDR3 is TGCGCCAGCAGCTTGAACTTCGGATACGAGCAGTACTTC. Protein product: CASSLNFGYEQYF.

V and J are TRBV19 and TRBJ2-5; no definite D call. Trimming cost V 1 base and J 1 base, with 7 bases left between them. CDR1 is LNHDA and CDR2 is SQIVND in the germline V gene (reference sequence). The CDR3 spans 14 residues. The CDR3: CASSIGGIQETQYF. The CDR3 DNA sequence: TGTGCCAGTAGTATAGGTGGGATCCAAGAGACCCAGTACTTC. Full variable domain (outside the CDR3, taken from reference TRBV19 and TRBJ2-5): DGGITQSPKYLFRKEGQNVTLSCEQNLNHDAMYWYRQDPGQGLRLIYYSQIVNDFQKGDIAEGYSVSREKKESFPLTVTSAQKNPTAFYLCASSIGGIQETQYFGPGTRLLVL.

V gene TRBV6-5 combines with J gene TRBJ1-1; 11 bases align to TRBD1. The V and J ends lost 0 bases and 4 bases, in that order; junction bases with no gene match: 4. CDR1 MNHEY and CDR2 SVGAGI come from the germline V gene. The CDR3 runs 16 residues. The CDR3 DNA is TGTGCCAGCAGTTACTCGGGCGGGACAGGGGGCACTGAAGCTTTCTTT. Translating it yields CASSYSGGTGGTEAFF.

The chain recombines TRBV19 with TRBJ1-1, with TRBD1 matching 8 bases. The V segment lost 3 bases and the J segment 1 base; nucleotides outside the gene matches: 4. This CDR3 is 15 amino acids long. The germline gives CDR1 LNHDA, CDR2 SQIVND (reference sequence). This CDR3 reads CASSIQGTGNTEAFF. Written as DNA, the CDR3 is TGTGCCAGTAGTATCCAAGGGACAGGGAACACTGAAGCTTTCTTT.

The chain is built from TRBV30 and TRBJ1-5; tentative D call: TRBD1 (6 bases). V was shortened by 0 bases and J by 6 bases, with 12 bases between the two germline ends. Germline V gene lookup returns CDR1 GTSNPN and CDR2 SVGIG (reference sequence). CDR3 size: 14 residues. The CDR3 reads CAWSVNRVGQPQHF. The CDR3 DNA reads as TGTGCCTGGAGTGTAAACAGGGTGGGTCAGCCCCAGCATTTT.

The chain employs TRBV5-1 and TRBJ2-3; 7 bases are a match to TRBD1. Germline CDR1 and CDR2: SGHRS and YFSETQ. With V trimmed by 0 bases and J by 5 bases, 6 bases remained unmatched. The CDR3 consists of 15 residues. The CDR3 here is CASSLAATGLDTQYF. The CDR3 DNA follows: TGCGCCAGCAGCTTGGCCGCGACAGGGCTAGATACGCAGTATTTT.

The table lists this clone with a few counts. This chain connects TRBV5-1 to TRBJ1-2; 11 bases map to TRBD1. V trimming: 4 bases; J trimming: 7 bases; junction bases outside the gene matches: 6. Germline values: CDR1 SGHRS, CDR2 YFSETQ. The CDR3 runs 14 residues. This CDR3 reads CASSHGQGAGGYTF. The CDR3, as DNA: TGCGCCAGCAGCCATGGACAGGGGGCTGGTGGCTACACCTTC.

The chain joins TRBV7-6 to TRBJ2-1; D remains ambiguous. Germline V gene lookup returns CDR1 SGHVS and CDR2 FNYEAQ. V gave up 2 bases and J gave up 4 bases, with 3 bases separating them. The CDR3 length is 12 residues. CDR3 in amino acids: CASSLSYNEQFF. The CDR3 nucleotides read TGTGCCAGCAGCTTATCTTACAATGAGCAGTTCTTC.

The chain uses TRBV7-6 and TRBJ1-4; D not certain. The CDR3 is 15 amino acids. Germline CDR1 and CDR2: SGHVS and FNYEAQ. V was pared by 3 bases and J by 6 bases, with 14 bases between. CDR3 in amino acids: CASSFDEAYDEKLFF. Written as DNA, the CDR3 is TGTGCCAGCAGCTTTGATGAGGCCTATGATGAAAAACTGTTTTTT.

The chain uses TRBV12-1 and TRBJ2-7; the listed D gene, TRBD2, was not tested against the DNA. TRBV12-1 is shown as a pseudogene. This CDR3 spans 14 amino acids. In DNA form, the CDR3 reads TGTGCCAGCAGCCGGCGGGACCGAGCTTACGAGCAGTACTTC. Its protein is CASSRRDRAYEQYF.

V gene TRBV9 combines with J gene TRBJ2-3; 12 nucleotides match TRBD2. V lost 3 bases to trimming and J lost 5 bases; unmatched junction nucleotides: 7. This CDR3 comprises 16 residues. The germline V gene encodes CDR1 SGDLS and CDR2 YYNGEE. The CDR3: CASSENLAGGRDTQYF. CDR3 coding DNA: TGTGCCAGCAGCGAGAATCTAGCGGGGGGGCGAGATACGCAGTATTTT.

This sequence joins TRBV7-2 and TRBJ2-5; tentative D call: TRBD1 (6 bases). This CDR3 contains 15 residues. The V end was cut by 5 bases, the J end by 0 bases, with 13 bases between. Germline V CDR1 and CDR2: SGHTA, FQGNSA. This chain's CDR3 is CASSAQGVDQETQYF. The CDR3 DNA follows: TGTGCCAGCAGCGCACAGGGTGTGGACCAAGAGACCCAGTACTTC.

This rearrangement joins TRBV12-5 to TRBJ1-2, with D perhaps TRBD1 (5 bases). Germline CDR1 and CDR2: LGHNT and FRNRAP. V was cut by 6 bases and J by 5 bases, with 16 bases left in between. This CDR3 has 14 amino acids. The CDR3 region is CASGRDGRGYGYTF. The CDR3 DNA reads as TGTGCTAGTGGCCGGGACGGACGGGGGTATGGCTACACCTTC.

This clone was seen only a few times. The chain combines TRBV28 with TRBJ1-6; no clear D gene. CDR1 is MDHEN and CDR2 is SYDVKM in the germline V gene. V lost 6 bases and J 10 bases, leaving 13 bases between the germline ends. The CDR3 runs 13 residues. Here the CDR3 reads CASSPPPTSPLHF. CDR3 nucleotides: TGTGCCAGCAGCCCACCACCGACCTCACCCCTCCACTTT.

This sequence joins TRBV4-2 and TRBJ1-3; D unresolved. The germline V gene encodes CDR1 LGHNA and CDR2 YNFKEQ. The CDR3 extends over 16 amino acids. V lost 1 base and J 4 bases, leaving 14 bases between the germline ends. Written as DNA, the CDR3 is TGTGCCAGCAGCCAAGCTCCCGGGTCGGGGGGAAACACCATATATTTT. Protein product: CASSQAPGSGGNTIYF.

The chain carries TRBV19 and TRBJ1-6, with 7 positions matching TRBD1. CDR3 length equals 14 residues. Losses at the gene ends were 5 bases for V and 14 bases for J; bases not matched to a gene: 12. Germline lookup yields CDR1 LNHDA and CDR2 SQIVND (reference sequence). The chain's CDR3 is CASSAGQSYSTLHF. CDR3 DNA: TGTGCCAGTAGTGCGGGACAGAGCTATTCCACCCTCCACTTT.

The V call is TRBV4-3, the J call TRBJ2-5; 9 positions agree with TRBD2. The CDR3 contains 18 residues. Unmatched junction bases numbered 11, after V lost 0 bases and J lost 3 bases. Germline V gives CDR1 LGHNA, CDR2 YSLEER. In nucleotides, the CDR3 is TGCGCCAGCAGCCAAGAACGTCACAGCGGGGGGATAAAAGAGACCCAGTACTTC. Residues: CASSQERHSGGIKETQYF.

The chain links TRBV5-1 to TRBJ1-4; 7 bases match TRBD1. The CDR3 sequence is 15 residues long. The V gene end was trimmed by 4 bases and the J gene end by 5 bases; junction bases not matched to a gene: 8. Germline assignment: CDR1 SGHRS and CDR2 YFSETQ. The chain's CDR3 is CASSRGGTANEKLFF. The CDR3 nucleotides read TGCGCCAGCAGCAGGGGTGGGACAGCGAATGAAAAACTGTTTTTT. Variable domain in full (rest from reference TRBV5-1 and TRBJ1-4): KAGVTQTPRYLIKTRGQQVTLSCSPISGHRSVSWYQQTPGQGLQFLFEYFSETQRNKGNFPGRFSGRQFSNSRSEMNVSTLELGDSALYLCASSRGGTANEKLFFGSGTQLSVL.

A note on this clone: A junction end diverges from the germline sequence, so it may reflect a read error. This rearrangement joins TRBV28 to TRBJ2-5, with TRBD1 identical over 7 bases. Germline CDR1 and CDR2: MDHEN and SYDVKM. This CDR3 contains 16 residues. The CDR3 reads CASSPLLGGQVGPRHF. The CDR3 DNA reads as TGTGCCAGCAGCCCCCTTTTGGGCGGACAGGTGGGCCCTAGGCACTTC.

The chain is built from TRBV29-1 and TRBJ1-2; 10 nucleotides match TRBD1. This CDR3 is 13 amino acids long. The germline gives CDR1 SQVTM, CDR2 ANQGSEA. V lost 7 bases and J lost 3; bases outside the gene matches: 5. The CDR3 loop is CSAGTGEDYGYTF. The CDR3 DNA reads as TGCAGCGCCGGGACAGGGGAAGACTATGGCTACACCTTC.

This rearrangement joins TRBV19 to TRBJ1-6; possible D gene TRBD1, 5 bases. V gave up 2 bases and J gave up 6 bases, with 11 bases separating them. The CDR3 covers 15 residues. CDR1 is LNHDA and CDR2 is SQIVND in the germline V gene (reference sequence). CDR3 amino acids: CASSINRDGNSPLHF. For the CDR3, the DNA is TGTGCCAGTAGTATAAATAGGGACGGTAATTCACCCCTCCACTTT.

The rearrangement uses TRBV28 and TRBJ1-1; D is uncertain. The germline V gene encodes CDR1 MDHEN and CDR2 SYDVKM. The CDR3 covers 14 residues. With 3 bases removed from V and 1 base from J, the gap between germline ends came to 9 bases. CDR3 region: CASSFLGRNTEAFF. The CDR3 DNA reads TGTGCCAGCAGTTTCTTAGGGCGGAACACTGAAGCTTTCTTT.

This sequence joins TRBV28 and TRBJ1-6; 9 nucleotides line up with TRBD1. The length of the CDR3 is 15 residues. J was trimmed by 10 bases and V by 6 bases; bases with no gene match: 10. The germline V gene encodes CDR1 MDHEN and CDR2 SYDVKM. CDR3 bases: TGTGCCAGCAGGCCACCCGGACAGGGGTGGTCACCCCTCCACTTT. It translates to CASRPPGQGWSPLHF.

The rearrangement joins TRBV7-2 to TRBJ2-3, with a weak D call TRBD2 (6 bases). CDR3 size: 14 residues. V was shortened by 10 bases and J by 3 bases, with 17 bases between the two germline ends. Germline V lookup: CDR1 SGHTA, CDR2 FQGNSA. The CDR3 is CANTEGLGTDTQYF. CDR3 sequence (DNA): TGTGCCAATACGGAGGGGCTGGGTACAGATACGCAGTATTTT.

The chain employs TRBV11-3 and TRBJ1-3, with D unclear. The germline V and J ends were trimmed by 5 bases and 0 bases, with 11 bases remaining between them. The CDR3 has 15 amino acids. Germline V lookup: CDR1 SGHNT, CDR2 YENEEA. CDR3: CASSARESSGNTIYF. In DNA form, the CDR3 reads TGTGCCAGCAGCGCAAGGGAGTCCTCTGGAAACACCATATATTTT.

The chain couples TRBV6-5 to TRBJ2-7; 7 bases agree with TRBD1. This CDR3 region has 14 residues. After removal of 4 bases from V and 5 bases from J, the junction contained 8 bases not matched to a gene. The germline V gene has CDR1 MNHEY and CDR2 SVGAGI. CDR3: CASSFGQEADEQYF. As DNA, the CDR3 is TGTGCCAGCAGTTTCGGACAGGAGGCGGACGAGCAGTACTTC.

The V call is TRBV10-3, the J call TRBJ2-7; TRBD1 matches at 11 bases. The CDR3 is made up of 16 amino acids. Germline V gene data show CDR1 as ENHRY and CDR2 as SYGVKD. The V and J ends lost 6 bases and 1 base, in that order; junction bases with no gene match: 8. Here the CDR3 DNA reads TGTGCCATCAGGGGGGGGACAGGGGGTGGGTCCTACGAGCAGTACTTC. Residues: CAIRGGTGGGSYEQYF.